This T cell receptor beta chain emerged from a study of blood T cell repertoires in COVID-19. Germline loops: CDR1 SNHLY, CDR2 FYNNEI. V was pared by 6 bases and J by 8 bases, with 12 bases of the junction left unmatched. The CDR3 extends over 15 amino acids. This clone has only one observation. Repertoires were generated with immunoSEQ multiplex PCR, while TCRdb's copy carries only in-frame clones and drops some. The sample gives 71,000 or so clones, roughly 80% of which show up once; 28% is in the top ten. This clonotype originated in a man aged 65 to 85 with acute or convalescent COVID-19. The sample comprised peripheral blood. This chain links TRBV2 with TRBJ1-5; TRBD1 matches at 8 bases. The CDR3 sequence: CASRETGAPMEPQHF. The CDR3 nucleotides read TGTGCCAGCAGGGAGACAGGGGCACCCATGGAGCCCCAGCATTTT.